The sequence of this T cell receptor (beta chain) was determined in a study of blood T cells in healthy people across ages. On this clonotype: Its antigen is unknown.

Notes on the study in general: Among long-lived donors, naive CD4+ cells were more numerous and diversity higher than in aged donors.

CDR1 is WSHSY and CDR2 is SAAADI in the germline V gene. V dropped 4 bases and J dropped 3 bases, with 13 bases sitting between them. The CDR3 has 14 amino acids. A second PCR of about 6 to 11 cycles used a sample-barcoded 5' primer and a J-beta primer mix. Using its own MiXCR run on the 5' RACE reads, TCRdb lists one record per CDR3 protein. The sample lists hundreds of thousands of distinct CDR3 sequences, roughly 49% occurring once. Sequenced sample: blood. The clonotype was recovered from an older woman in good health. This sequence joins TRBV10-2 and TRBJ2-7, with a tentative D call TRBD2 (5 bases). CDR3: CASSGGKGSYEQYF. Here the CDR3 DNA reads TGCGCCAGCAGTGGCGGCAAAGGGAGCTACGAGCAGTACTTC.